A selection of T cell receptor beta chains follows, all from one sample in a study of blood T cell repertoires in COVID-19. Clones were read by immunoSEQ multiplex PCR, and TCRdb kept only the in-frame ones, dropping some. The profile shows some 98,000 clones, approximately 84% of them singletons. Sequenced: peripheral blood. These receptors came from a man aged 65-85 years with acute or convalescent COVID-19. CDR3s include the opening cysteine and the closing phenylalanine or tryptophan. D genes are given only for firm matches. Clone sizes are given selectively: once, few, many, or a class where the clone is expanded.

>TRBV30|NA|TRBJ1-1|NA
CAWTRTHGNTEAFF
TGTGCCTGGACCCGTACCCACGGGAACACTGAAGCTTTCTTT
>TRBV7-2|NA|TRBJ1-5|NA
CASSLETGSNQPQHF
TGTGCCAGCAGCTTAGAAACGGGTAGCAATCAGCCCCAGCATTTT
>TRBV2|NA|TRBJ1-4|NA
CASSEGRAVTNEKLFF
TGTGCCAGCAGTGAAGGCAGGGCGGTTACTAATGAAAAACTGTTTTTT
>TRBV2|NA|TRBJ2-5|NA
CASSDSVVKETQYF
TGTGCCAGCAGTGACTCGGTGGTAAAAGAGACCCAGTACTTC
>TRBV20-1|NA|TRBJ1-1|NA
CSASEGAEAFF
TGCAGTGCTAGTGAAGGGGCTGAAGCTTTCTTT
>TRBV7-2|TRBD2|TRBJ2-1|NA
CASSLGGFDNEQFF
TGTGCCAGCAGCCTGGGAGGGTTCGACAATGAGCAGTTCTTC
>TRBV5-1|TRBD1|TRBJ2-7|NA
CASSLGPGTGYGYEQYF
TGCGCCAGCAGCTTGGGTCCCGGGACAGGGTATGGCTACGAGCAGTACTTC
>TRBV4-2|TRBD2|TRBJ2-1|NA
CASSPGPGTSGDNEQFF
TGTGCCAGCAGCCCAGGGCCCGGGACTAGCGGCGACAATGAGCAGTTCTTC
>TRBV19|NA|TRBJ2-7|few
CASSISLSSYEQYF
TGTGCCAGTAGTATAAGCCTGAGCTCCTACGAGCAGTACTTC
>TRBV12-3/TRBV12-4|NA|TRBJ1-5|NA
CASSNNQPQHF
TGTGCCAGCAGCAATAATCAGCCCCAGCATTTT
>TRBV28|NA|TRBJ2-2|NA
CASRLRGWGLGTGELFF
TGTGCCAGCAGACTTCGGGGGTGGGGCTTAGGAACCGGGGAGCTGTTTTTT
>TRBV28|NA|TRBJ2-2|NA
CASSLSGELFF
TGTGCCAGCAGTTTGAGCGGGGAGCTGTTTTTT
>TRBV25-1|NA|TRBJ2-6|NA
CASSASSGANVLTF
TGTGCCAGCAGTGCTAGCTCTGGGGCCAACGTCCTGACTTTC
>TRBV5-1|TRBD1|TRBJ1-2|NA
CASRTGQGGYGYTF
TGCGCCAGCAGAACCGGACAGGGTGGTTATGGCTACACCTTC
>TRBV19|TRBD1|TRBJ1-2|NA
CASSHRDSVYGYTF
TGTGCCAGTAGTCATCGGGACAGTGTCTATGGCTACACCTTC
>TRBV5-1|NA|TRBJ2-6|once
CASGTGPAANVLTF
TGCGCCAGCGGAACAGGCCCTGCGGCCAACGTCCTGACTTTC
>TRBV3-1/TRBV3-2|TRBD1|TRBJ2-3|NA
CASSHVTGGDTQYF
TGTGCCAGCAGCCACGTCACAGGGGGGGATACGCAGTATTTT
>TRBV7-2|TRBD2|TRBJ2-2|NA
CASSLALAGGWNTGELFF
TGTGCCAGCAGCTTAGCTCTAGCGGGGGGTTGGAACACCGGGGAGCTGTTTTTT
>TRBV6-5|NA|TRBJ1-5|NA
CASRATGSSQPQHF
TGTGCCAGCAGGGCAACAGGGTCGAGTCAGCCCCAGCATTTT
>TRBV5-5|TRBD2|TRBJ2-5|NA
CASSSTPGLAGVETQYF
TGTGCCAGCAGCTCGACGCCGGGACTAGCGGGAGTTGAGACCCAGTACTTC
>TRBV24-1|NA|TRBJ1-2|NA
CATSDSPNDRTYGYTF
TGTGCCACCAGTGATTCCCCCAACGACAGAACCTATGGCTACACCTTC
>TRBV19|NA|TRBJ2-4|NA
CASSRSGIGKENIQYF
TGTGCCAGTAGTCGTTCAGGGATCGGAAAAGAAAACATTCAGTACTTC
>TRBV4-1|NA|TRBJ2-4|NA
CASSQEITGVAKNIQYF
TGCGCCAGCAGCCAAGAAATAACGGGAGTGGCCAAAAACATTCAGTACTTC
>TRBV4-1|NA|TRBJ1-2|NA
CASSNVGQGLVYGYTF
TGCGCCAGCAGCAACGTGGGGCAGGGGCTGGTCTATGGCTACACCTTC
>TRBV7-3|TRBD1|TRBJ2-7|once
CASSWTGLTEQYF
TGTGCCAGCAGTTGGACAGGGCTCACCGAGCAGTACTTC
>TRBV6-5|NA|TRBJ1-1|NA
CASSYGPGNTEAFF
TGTGCCAGCAGTTACGGGCCAGGGAACACTGAAGCTTTCTTT
>TRBV9|TRBD1|TRBJ2-6|NA
CASSFGQGTLLAGANVLTF
TGTGCCAGCAGCTTCGGACAGGGCACCCTGTTAGCAGGGGCCAACGTCCTGACTTTC
>TRBV7-2|TRBD2|TRBJ2-7|NA
CASSLSPSSAGWGYEQYF
TGTGCCAGCAGCTTAAGCCCTTCCTCAGCGGGGTGGGGCTACGAGCAGTACTTC